This T cell receptor (beta chain) was identified in a study of cytomegalovirus exposure and HLA in healthy donors. Study in general: Samples from HLA-typed donors yielded 85 million to 95 million unique TCRs in an early data release. Points from the study as a whole: Cytomegalovirus status was reportedly diagnosed by the classifier with high specificity and sensitivity. A previous analysis found most TCR beta V segments productive roughly 87% or roughly 30% of the time.

Primers for the PCR totalled 60 Vbeta and 13 Jbeta. Assay used: immunoSEQ multiplex PCR; TCRdb lists only in-frame clones, some missing. Found here are 150,000 or so clones, approximately 80% of them singletons; the top ten hold nearly 4%. As to this clone: The antigen is undetermined.

Germline lookup yields CDR1 ENHRY and CDR2 SYGVKD. The V and J ends lost 2 bases and 8 bases, in that order; junction bases with no gene match: 15. The CDR3 is made up of 17 amino acids. This clonotype was sampled from a male donor in good health and CMV-seronegative. V and J are TRBV10-3 and TRBJ2-1; 7 bases are shared with TRBD2. The sample taken for sequencing was PBMCs. CDR3 loop: CAISETVSSGKGDEQFF. The CDR3 bases are TGTGCCATCAGTGAGACGGTCTCTAGCGGAAAAGGCGATGAGCAGTTCTTC.